This is a list of T cell receptor beta chains from one sample in a study of blood T cells in healthy people across ages. TCRdb passed the 5' RACE reads through MiXCR, listing each CDR3 protein once. The sample includes around 400,000 distinct CDR3 sequences, about 55% of them seen just once. The sample consisted of blood. The source is a man aged 55-75 years in good health. Each CDR3 is given without its conserved first and last residue. Not every row has a clone size; where given, it reads once, few, many or a size class.

clone size	J gene	V gene	CDR3 protein
once	TRBJ1-1	TRBV4-1	ASSQVDGSHTEAF
NA	TRBJ2-3	TRBV12-3/TRBV12-4	ASSLARGVTDTQY
NA	TRBJ1-5	TRBV27	ASSLYTPTGNQPQH
few	TRBJ2-7	TRBV27	ASNPSGSGGREQY
few	TRBJ2-1	TRBV6-5	ASSREGGRHNEQF
NA	TRBJ2-2	TRBV20-1	SATGLAGRRGGELF
NA	TRBJ2-1	TRBV20-1	SAVGAGGYEQF
once	TRBJ2-7	TRBV20-1	SARDGRGGSYEQY
NA	TRBJ2-3	TRBV6-6	ASSHLWDTQY
few	TRBJ2-3	TRBV5-1	ASRRQGYQDTQY
NA	TRBJ2-6	TRBV29-1	SANSGPGANVLT
NA	TRBJ1-2	TRBV18	ASSPPTGNNYGYT
once	TRBJ2-3	TRBV7-2	AGRIGQRGLEDTQY
few	TRBJ1-1	TRBV27	ASSLREGMTEAF
NA	TRBJ1-1	TRBV6-1	ASSMGGRRGDTEAF
NA	TRBJ2-7	TRBV12-3/TRBV12-4	ASKIGYEQY
NA	TRBJ2-1	TRBV6-2/TRBV6-3	ASSLDRVAQF
NA	TRBJ2-5	TRBV20-1	SASGLGSQETQY
NA	TRBJ2-1	TRBV20-1	SASRDRVNNEQF
many	TRBJ2-1	TRBV28	ASSLWGLAGGGEQF
NA	TRBJ2-7	TRBV6-1	ASSDQGIAYEQY
NA	TRBJ2-5	TRBV20-1	SATGYQETQY
NA	TRBJ2-2	TRBV11-3	ASSARQGAAGELF
NA	TRBJ2-7	TRBV7-2	ASSPTGGPRSYEQY
NA	NA	TRBV20-1	SAGLRGEDEQY
many	TRBJ1-2	TRBV2	ASSGGGYT
many	TRBJ2-5	TRBV20-1	SARDQETIQETQY
few	TRBJ2-1	TRBV20-1	SARSLRYNEQF
NA	TRBJ2-3	TRBV20-1	SASLREDTQY
NA	TRBJ2-7	TRBV5-6	ASSFPGQTYEQY
few	TRBJ2-3	TRBV10-3	ASQPREGRDTQY
NA	TRBJ2-5	TRBV5-4	ASSLAPGVIQETQY
NA	TRBJ2-1	TRBV3-1	ASSQRGSSSSYNEQF
many	TRBJ1-2	TRBV28	ASSFGQGRSFGYT
once	TRBJ1-2	TRBV10-3	AISEFGISINYGYT
few	NA	TRBV7-2	ASSLIRDRGYNEQY
few	TRBJ2-3	TRBV20-1	SAPGSSGSRDTQY
NA	TRBJ2-1	TRBV13	ASSPKLAGLYNEQF
few	TRBJ2-4	TRBV29-1	SVEGHREAENIQY
NA	TRBJ2-7	TRBV29-1	SVATTSLYEQY
NA	TRBJ1-1	TRBV21-1	AGRLLRAGSTIAF
NA	TRBJ2-4	TRBV20-1	SAPLVGLAGRGQNIQY
few	TRBJ1-4	TRBV7-2	ASSLRTGEGTNEKLF
few	TRBJ2-7	TRBV20-1	SVYREPPQYEQY
NA	TRBJ2-2	TRBV20-1	SAQGPGELF
many	TRBJ2-7	TRBV2	ASSLRLSTYEQY
NA	TRBJ2-5	TRBV24-1	ATSEAAQETQY
many	TRBJ2-6	TRBV12-3/TRBV12-4	ASSRVPGANVLT
once	TRBJ2-7	TRBV5-4	ASSHGQGGAYEQY
NA	TRBJ1-4	TRBV20-1	SARDGEKLF
NA	TRBJ2-7	TRBV9	ASSPGNEQY
NA	TRBJ2-2	TRBV20-1	SAPKSANTGELF
NA	TRBJ1-1	TRBV11-2	ASSRRTGLQNTEAF
few	TRBJ1-2	TRBV3-1	ASSFNNYGYT
once	TRBJ2-3	TRBV2	ASSSPSSPSTDTQY
NA	TRBJ2-4	TRBV28	ASSSGLKQY
few	TRBJ2-1	TRBV6-2/TRBV6-3	ASSYARRTSGMGNEQF